A selection of T cell receptor beta chains follows, all from one sample in a study of blood T cell repertoires in COVID-19. Produced via immunoSEQ multiplex PCR; TCRdb's table is partial and in-frame only. Of hundreds of thousands of clones in the sample, roughly 83% were seen once. The sample was peripheral blood. These receptors were obtained from an elderly woman with acute or convalescent COVID-19. Each CDR3 is given with its conserved first and last residue. The order of the fields is D gene, V gene, clone size, J gene, CDR3 DNA, CDR3 protein. The D gene is left open where the match is weak. Expanded clones are given a class, and other clones once, few, many or no size at all.

D: NA
V: TRBV29-1
size: NA
J: TRBJ1-6
DNA: TGCAGCGTTGCGCAGGGCTATAATTCACCCCTCCACTTT
CDR3: CSVAQGYNSPLHF

D: TRBD1
V: TRBV6-5
size: NA
J: TRBJ2-7
DNA: TGTGCCAACCCGGGACAGGGGAGCTCCTACGAGCAGTACTTC
CDR3: CANPGQGSSYEQYF

D: NA
V: TRBV15
size: once
J: TRBJ1-2
DNA: TGTGCCACCAGCAGAGACCTAATCAACTATGGCTACACCTTC
CDR3: CATSRDLINYGYTF

D: NA
V: TRBV6-1
size: NA
J: TRBJ2-6
DNA: TGTGCCAGCAGTGCCCACCGCTCTAGGTCTGGGGCCAACGTCCTGACTTTC
CDR3: CASSAHRSRSGANVLTF

D: NA
V: TRBV4-1
size: NA
J: TRBJ1-4
DNA: TGCGCCAGCAGCCAAGAGCGAAAACTGTTTTTT
CDR3: CASSQERKLFF

D: NA
V: TRBV2
size: few
J: TRBJ2-5
DNA: TGTGCCAGCAGTGAATTTAAGCGGGTGGCGGGGGAGACCCAGTACTTC
CDR3: CASSEFKRVAGETQYF

D: NA
V: TRBV28
size: NA
J: TRBJ1-5
DNA: TGTGCCAGCAGCATATCCTTGGGAGTCGGGGAAAATCAGCCCCAGCATTTT
CDR3: CASSISLGVGENQPQHF

D: NA
V: TRBV2
size: NA
J: TRBJ2-1
DNA: TGTGCCAGCAGCCTTGGAGGGACAGCCGGTTACAATGAGCAGTTCTTC
CDR3: CASSLGGTAGYNEQFF

D: TRBD1
V: TRBV7-2
size: NA
J: TRBJ1-4
DNA: TGTGCCAGCAGCATAGACAGGGCAAATGAAAAACTGTTTTTT
CDR3: CASSIDRANEKLFF

D: NA
V: TRBV7-2
size: NA
J: TRBJ2-3
DNA: TGTGCCAGCAGCTTCTCGGGTTTCGGCACAGATACGCAGTATTTT
CDR3: CASSFSGFGTDTQYF

D: TRBD2
V: TRBV11-1
size: NA
J: TRBJ2-5
DNA: TGTGCCAGCAGCCTAGCGTTTCTAGCGGGTCAAGAGACCCAGTACTTC
CDR3: CASSLAFLAGQETQYF

D: NA
V: TRBV30
size: NA
J: TRBJ1-3
DNA: TGTGCCTGGAGCCACTCGACAGGACCTGGAAACACCATATATTTT
CDR3: CAWSHSTGPGNTIYF

D: NA
V: TRBV20-1
size: NA
J: TRBJ1-2
DNA: TGCAGTGCTAGTAAGGCAGCTCACGTCGCGGATGGCTACACCTTC
CDR3: CSASKAAHVADGYTF

D: NA
V: TRBV21-1
size: NA
J: TRBJ1-2
DNA: TGTGCCGGGGGGACAGGGGAAATCAGTTGTTATGGCTACACCTTC
CDR3: CAGGTGEISCYGYTF

D: TRBD1
V: TRBV7-2
size: NA
J: TRBJ1-1
DNA: TGTGCCAGCAGCCGGGACAGGGGAGACACTGAAGCTTTCTTT
CDR3: CASSRDRGDTEAFF

D: NA
V: TRBV15
size: NA
J: TRBJ2-5
DNA: TGTGCCACCAGCAGAGATCTGGGGGCACTCCAAGAGACCCAGTACTTC
CDR3: CATSRDLGALQETQYF

D: NA
V: TRBV28
size: NA
J: TRBJ1-2
DNA: TGTGCCAGCAGTTTAGGTCAGGTCTATGGCTACACCTTC
CDR3: CASSLGQVYGYTF

D: TRBD2
V: TRBV9
size: NA
J: TRBJ2-1
DNA: TGTGCCAGCAGCGTAGAGGGACCACTAGCGGGGTTAAATGAGCAGTTCTTC
CDR3: CASSVEGPLAGLNEQFF

D: NA
V: TRBV5-1
size: NA
J: TRBJ1-4
DNA: TGCGCCAGCAGCTTGGCCGGGTTTAATGAAAAACTGTTTTTT
CDR3: CASSLAGFNEKLFF

D: TRBD1
V: TRBV5-4
size: NA
J: TRBJ1-6
DNA: TGTGCCAGCAGCCCCGGGACAGGGGGCGTATTTTCCTATAATTCACCCCTCCACTTT
CDR3: CASSPGTGGVFSYNSPLHF

D: TRBD1
V: TRBV19
size: NA
J: TRBJ1-1
DNA: TGTGCCAGTAGTATAGGACAGGGGGGGACTGAAGCTTTCTTT
CDR3: CASSIGQGGTEAFF

D: TRBD1
V: TRBV9
size: NA
J: TRBJ1-5
DNA: TGTGCCAGCAGCGTAGATGGGGCAGGGGGGCAGCCCCAGCATTTT
CDR3: CASSVDGAGGQPQHF

D: TRBD1
V: TRBV5-6
size: NA
J: TRBJ1-2
DNA: TGTGCCAGCAGCGGCGGGACAGGGCACACCTTC
CDR3: CASSGGTGHTF

D: NA
V: TRBV2
size: NA
J: TRBJ1-2
DNA: TGTGCCAGCAGTGAGACGAACAGTCCTAACTATGGCTACACCTTC
CDR3: CASSETNSPNYGYTF

D: NA
V: TRBV7-9
size: few
J: TRBJ2-7
DNA: TGTGCCACCAGCGCCAGGGGCTACGAGCAGTACTTC
CDR3: CATSARGYEQYF

D: TRBD2
V: TRBV7-9
size: NA
J: TRBJ2-1
DNA: TGTGCCAGCAGCCCCTCGGCTAGCGGGGTAGGCAATGAGCAGTTCTTC
CDR3: CASSPSASGVGNEQFF

D: TRBD2
V: TRBV11-2
size: NA
J: TRBJ2-7
DNA: TGTGCCAGCAGCTTAGGCGGGGGGTGGTACGAGCAGTACTTC
CDR3: CASSLGGGWYEQYF

D: NA
V: TRBV24-1
size: NA
J: TRBJ1-2
DNA: TGTGCCACCAGCCCGCGGACTAACTATGGCTACACCTTC
CDR3: CATSPRTNYGYTF

D: TRBD2
V: TRBV19
size: NA
J: TRBJ2-1
DNA: TGTGCCAGTAAGGCTAGCGGGGGGGCCTGGGGTGAGCAGTTCTTC
CDR3: CASKASGGAWGEQFF

D: NA
V: TRBV7-2
size: NA
J: TRBJ1-5
DNA: TGTGCCAGCAGCTTAGTTACAGGGAAATCCCAGCCCCAGCATTTT
CDR3: CASSLVTGKSQPQHF

D: NA
V: TRBV7-9
size: NA
J: TRBJ1-6
DNA: TGTGCCAGCAGCTTAGCGCAAGGGGCGCCTTCACCCCTCCACTTT
CDR3: CASSLAQGAPSPLHF

D: NA
V: TRBV7-3
size: NA
J: TRBJ1-4
DNA: TGTGCCAGCAGCGCGAGGGCTGGCGAAAAACTGTTTTTT
CDR3: CASSARAGEKLFF

D: TRBD1
V: TRBV19
size: few
J: TRBJ1-4
DNA: TGTGCCAGTAGTACACAGGGGGTGGAAAAACTGTTTTTT
CDR3: CASSTQGVEKLFF

D: TRBD1
V: TRBV28
size: NA
J: TRBJ1-2
DNA: TGTGCCAGCAGTTTTGCGGGACAGGGCTATGGCTACACCTTC
CDR3: CASSFAGQGYGYTF

D: NA
V: TRBV2
size: NA
J: TRBJ1-1
DNA: TGTGCCAGCAGTAGAGATTTCACTGAAGCTTTCTTT
CDR3: CASSRDFTEAFF

D: TRBD1
V: TRBV29-1
size: NA
J: TRBJ1-2
DNA: TGCAGCGTTACCTCCCTCCGGGACAGCGCTTATGGCTACACCTTC
CDR3: CSVTSLRDSAYGYTF

D: NA
V: TRBV19
size: NA
J: TRBJ2-2
DNA: TGTGCCAGTAGTGCTATCCGGCAGGCGAACACCGGGGAGCTGTTTTTT
CDR3: CASSAIRQANTGELFF

D: NA
V: TRBV7-8
size: NA
J: TRBJ2-7
DNA: TGTGCCAGCAGCTTAACGGGGAGGGGGGAGCAGTACTTC
CDR3: CASSLTGRGEQYF

D: NA
V: TRBV28
size: NA
J: TRBJ1-1
DNA: TGTGCCAGCATCGTCTCAGGTGGGCAGGGGAACACTGAAGCTTTCTTT
CDR3: CASIVSGGQGNTEAFF

D: NA
V: TRBV6-6
size: NA
J: TRBJ1-1
DNA: TGTGCCAGCTCCCGAGCGGACACTGAAGCTTTCTTT
CDR3: CASSRADTEAFF

D: TRBD1
V: TRBV7-2
size: NA
J: TRBJ2-7
DNA: TGTGCCAGCAGTGAGTCGACAGGGGACCGGTACTTC
CDR3: CASSESTGDRYF

D: TRBD1
V: TRBV6-5
size: few
J: TRBJ1-2
DNA: TGTGCCAGCAGTTACTCAGGGACAGGGGTTTCCTATGGCTACACCTTC
CDR3: CASSYSGTGVSYGYTF

D: TRBD1
V: TRBV19
size: NA
J: TRBJ2-5
DNA: TGTGCCAGTAGTAAACGGACAGGTCTACAAGAGACCCAGTACTTC
CDR3: CASSKRTGLQETQYF

D: TRBD2
V: TRBV9
size: NA
J: TRBJ2-3
DNA: TGTGCCAGCAGCGTGTACGGGACTAGCGGGGGGGCCGATCAAACGCAGTATTTT
CDR3: CASSVYGTSGGADQTQYF

D: NA
V: TRBV19
size: NA
J: TRBJ1-1
DNA: TGTGCCAGTAGTATAAACAGGAGAGAAGCTTTCTTT
CDR3: CASSINRREAFF

D: NA
V: TRBV9
size: NA
J: TRBJ1-1
DNA: TGTGCCAGCAGCGTAGCTTGGGGGGACACTGAAGCTTTCTTT
CDR3: CASSVAWGDTEAFF

D: NA
V: TRBV3-1/TRBV3-2
size: NA
J: TRBJ1-2
DNA: TGTGCCAGCAGCCAAGAACCCGGGAGCAGCTACACCTTC
CDR3: CASSQEPGSSYTF

D: NA
V: TRBV30
size: NA
J: TRBJ2-2
DNA: TGTGCCTGGAGTAGGACAGATCAGACCGGGGAGCTGTTTTTT
CDR3: CAWSRTDQTGELFF